Listed below are T cell receptor beta chains from one sample, sequenced in a study of Graves' ophthalmopathy and Graves' hyperthyroidism. Each CDR3 protein gets one entry after TCRdb re-called the multiplex PCR reads with MiXCR. This sample has 500,000 to 600,000 distinct CDR3 sequences, with about 40% found just once. The sequenced sample was peripheral blood or thyroid tissue (not recorded which). The receptors stem from an adult man with Graves' hyperthyroidism. Each CDR3 is given with its conserved first and last residue. D genes are given only for firm matches. The size field is filled for only some rows; it gives once, few, many or a size class.

clone_size,v_call,d_call,j_call,cdr3_nt,cdr3_aa
many,TRBV7-8,-,TRBJ1-5,TGTGCCAGCAGCTTAGGCCCCCGACAGGTCCTTAGCAATCAGCCCCAGCATTTT,CASSLGPRQVLSNQPQHF
many,TRBV11-1,-,TRBJ1-4,TGTGCCAGCAGCCCGGACCATGGGGAACTGTTTTTT,CASSPDHGELFF
many,TRBV7-9,-,TRBJ1-1,TGTGCCAGCAGCTCATCGAACACTGAAGCTTTCTTT,CASSSSNTEAFF
many,TRBV7-2,-,TRBJ1-1,TGTGCCAGCAGCTTAGTGGGCGGGTCGAACACTGAAGCTTTCTTT,CASSLVGGSNTEAFF
-,TRBV12-3/TRBV12-4,-,TRBJ2-2,TGTGCTAGTGGTTTGAGGCAGGGGCCCCACGGCGGGGAGCTGTTTTTT,CASGLRQGPHGGELFF
-,TRBV10-2,-,TRBJ2-7,TGCGCCAGCCCCGGGATTTCCTACGAGCAGTACTTC,CASPGISYEQYF
few,TRBV6-1,-,TRBJ1-2,TGTGCCAGCAGTGATATTTATCAGGCCTATGGCTACACCTTC,CASSDIYQAYGYTF
many,TRBV7-3,-,TRBJ2-2,TGTGCCAGCAGCTTAAATGGGCCCTTGAACACCGGGGAGCTGTTTTTT,CASSLNGPLNTGELFF
-,TRBV7-9,-,TRBJ2-3,TGTGCCAGCAGCTTAATAGGTCGGGCGGATACGCAGTATTTT,CASSLIGRADTQYF
-,TRBV2,TRBD1,TRBJ1-5,TGTGCCAGCAGTCCCGGGACAGGGCCCCAGCCCCAGCATTTT,CASSPGTGPQPQHF
-,TRBV7-8,TRBD2,TRBJ2-7,TGTGCCAGCAGCTTTAGGGCTAGCGGGACGTACGAGCAGTACTTC,CASSFRASGTYEQYF
-,TRBV2,-,TRBJ2-7,TGTGCCAGCAGTTACTCGTGTTCGGAGTTCGGCGAGCAGTACTTC,CASSYSCSEFGEQYF
-,TRBV6-1,-,TRBJ2-5,TGTGCCAGCAGTGGTCGACCACCGGGGACCCAGTACTTC,CASSGRPPGTQYF
many,TRBV27,-,TRBJ2-5,TGTGCCAGCAGTCCCCTTCCTATCGTTGAGACCCAGTACTTT,CASSPLPIVETQYF
-,TRBV2,-,TRBJ1-1,TGTGCCAGCAGTGACGGCAGGGAACTTGGAGCTTTCTTT,CASSDGRELGAFF
-,TRBV5-1,-,TRBJ2-2,TGCGCCAGCAGCTTACCCGGAGCCACAAGCACCGGGGAGCTGTTTTTT,CASSLPGATSTGELFF
-,TRBV27,-,TRBJ1-2,TGTGCCAGCAGTTTGGGAATCCTCTATGGCTACACCTTC,CASSLGILYGYTF
many,TRBV19,-,TRBJ1-2,TGTGCCAGTAGTATAGGCGGTAAAGTTTCCAGAGATAATGGCTACACCTTC,CASSIGGKVSRDNGYTF
-,TRBV19,-,TRBJ2-1,TGTGCCAGTAGTAGCCGACCTGGGGATGAGCAGTTCTTC,CASSSRPGDEQFF
many,TRBV5-4,TRBD1,TRBJ2-7,TGTGCCAGCAGCTTGGATTTACAGGGGGCCTACGAGCAGTACTTC,CASSLDLQGAYEQYF
-,TRBV7-6,TRBD2,TRBJ2-5,TGTGCCAGCAGCCTACTAGCGGGAGTCACCACAGATACGCAGTACTTC,CASSLLAGVTTDTQYF
many,TRBV29-1,-,TRBJ2-7,TGCAGCGTTGACAGTCCGGAGGAAGCCTACGAGCAGTACTTC,CSVDSPEEAYEQYF
once,TRBV2,-,TRBJ1-3,TGTGCCAGCAGTTTGGGCCCTCCGACAGGTTCTGGAAACACCATATATTTT,CASSLGPPTGSGNTIYF
-,TRBV7-9,TRBD1,TRBJ2-3,TGTGCCAGCAGCTTCATGGACAGGCACACAGATACGCAGTATTTT,CASSFMDRHTDTQYF
-,TRBV28,TRBD1,TRBJ2-7,TGTGCCAGCAGTCAAATGGGACAGGGTGGCTACGAGCAGTACTTC,CASSQMGQGGYEQYF
-,TRBV4-1,-,TRBJ1-3,TGTGCCAGCAGTCAACAGGGCTCGAACTCTGGAAACACCATATATTTT,CASSQQGSNSGNTIYF
-,TRBV7-9,TRBD2,TRBJ2-5,TGTGCCAGCAGCACCGGACTAGCGGGAGAGGGTGAGCAGTACTTC,CASSTGLAGEGEQYF
many,TRBV7-9,-,TRBJ2-7,TGTGCCAGCGTTGGGGGCAACGAGCAGTACTTC,CASVGGNEQYF
-,TRBV19,-,TRBJ1-1,TGTGCCAGTAGTATCTCTGGGATGAACACTGAAGCTTCCTTT,CASSISGMNTEASF
-,TRBV7-9,-,TRBJ1-2,TGTGCCAGCAGCCGGGACCCGCCGGGGATCTATGGCTACACCTTC,CASSRDPPGIYGYTF
-,TRBV6-1,TRBD1,TRBJ1-5,TGTGCCAGCAGTGCTTCTACAGGGGGCTTCTGGCAGCCCCAGCATTTT,CASSASTGGFWQPQHF
few,TRBV7-9,TRBD1,TRBJ2-7,TGTGCCAGCTCACCACGACAGGGGGCCTGGTACGAGCAGTACTTC,CASSPRQGAWYEQYF
-,TRBV29-1,-,TRBJ2-7,TGCAGCTTCGGGGGACAGTCCTACGAGCAGTACTTC,CSFGGQSYEQYF
few,TRBV5-5,-,TRBJ2-7,TGTGCCAGCAGCCGGGACGGACCAGGCTACGAGCAGTACTTC,CASSRDGPGYEQYF